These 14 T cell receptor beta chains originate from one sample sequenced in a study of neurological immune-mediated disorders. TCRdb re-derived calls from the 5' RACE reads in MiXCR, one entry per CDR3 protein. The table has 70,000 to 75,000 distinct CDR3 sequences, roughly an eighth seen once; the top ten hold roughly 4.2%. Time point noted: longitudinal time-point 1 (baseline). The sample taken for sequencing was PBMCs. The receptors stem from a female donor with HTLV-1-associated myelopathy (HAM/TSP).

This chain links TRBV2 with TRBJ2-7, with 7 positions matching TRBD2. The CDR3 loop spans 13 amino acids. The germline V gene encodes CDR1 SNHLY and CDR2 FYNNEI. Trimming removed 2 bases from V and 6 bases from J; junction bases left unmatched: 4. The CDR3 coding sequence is TGTGCCAGCAGTGAAAAGGGGAGGGCCGAGCAGTACTTC. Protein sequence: CASSEKGRAEQYF.

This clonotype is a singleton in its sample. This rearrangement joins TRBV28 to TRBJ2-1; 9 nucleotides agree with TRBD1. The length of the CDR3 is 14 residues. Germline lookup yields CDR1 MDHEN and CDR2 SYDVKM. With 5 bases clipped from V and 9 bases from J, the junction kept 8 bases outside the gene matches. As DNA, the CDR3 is TGTGCCAGCAGTACTAGGGACAGGGCCGGTGAGCAGTTCTTC. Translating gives CASSTRDRAGEQFF. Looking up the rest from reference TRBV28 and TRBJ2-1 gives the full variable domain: DVKVTQSSRYLVKRTGEKVFLECVQDMDHENMFWYRQDPGLGLRLIYFSYDVKMKEKGDIPEGYSVSREKKERFSLILESASTNQTSMYLCASSTRDRAGEQFFGPGTRLTVL.

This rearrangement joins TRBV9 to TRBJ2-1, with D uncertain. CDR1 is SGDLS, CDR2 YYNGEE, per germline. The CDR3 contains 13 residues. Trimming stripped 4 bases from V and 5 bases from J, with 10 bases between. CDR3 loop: CASSSGSDNEQFF. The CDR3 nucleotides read TGTGCCAGCAGCTCCGGCAGCGACAATGAGCAGTTCTTC.

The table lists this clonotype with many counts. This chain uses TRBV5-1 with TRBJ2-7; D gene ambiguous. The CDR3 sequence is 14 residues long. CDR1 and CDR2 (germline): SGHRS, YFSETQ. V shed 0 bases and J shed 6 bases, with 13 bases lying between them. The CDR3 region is CASSLALSESEQYF. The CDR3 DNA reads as TGCGCCAGCAGCTTGGCCCTTTCGGAGTCCGAGCAGTACTTC.

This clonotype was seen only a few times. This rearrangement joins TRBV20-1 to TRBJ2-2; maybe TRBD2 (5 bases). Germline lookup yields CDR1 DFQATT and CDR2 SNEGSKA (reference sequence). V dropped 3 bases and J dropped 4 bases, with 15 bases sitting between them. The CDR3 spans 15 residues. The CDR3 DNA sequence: TGCAGTGCTAGTTTCACCGCGCGGGCCACCGGGGAGCTGTTTTTT. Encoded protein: CSASFTARATGELFF.

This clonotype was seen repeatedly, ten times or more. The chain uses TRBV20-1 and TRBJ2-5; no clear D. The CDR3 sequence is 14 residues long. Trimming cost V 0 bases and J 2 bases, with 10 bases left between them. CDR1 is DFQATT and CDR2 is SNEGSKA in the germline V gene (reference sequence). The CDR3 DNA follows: TGCAGTGCTAGAGATTTAGGTGAACAAGAGACCCAGTACTTC. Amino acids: CSARDLGEQETQYF.

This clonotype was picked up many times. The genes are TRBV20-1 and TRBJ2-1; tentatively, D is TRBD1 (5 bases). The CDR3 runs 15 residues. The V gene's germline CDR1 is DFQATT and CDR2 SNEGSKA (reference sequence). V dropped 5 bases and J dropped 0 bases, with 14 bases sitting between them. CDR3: CSAPRTPTSYNEQFF. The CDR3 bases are TGCAGTGCTCCGAGGACACCTACCTCCTACAATGAGCAGTTCTTC.

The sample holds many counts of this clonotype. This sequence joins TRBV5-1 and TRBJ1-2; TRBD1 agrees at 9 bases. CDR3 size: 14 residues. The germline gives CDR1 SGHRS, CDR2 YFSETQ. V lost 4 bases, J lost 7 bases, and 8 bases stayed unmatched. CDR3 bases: TGCGCCAGCAGCAAGGGGACAGGGTTGCCTGGCTACACCTTC. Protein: CASSKGTGLPGYTF. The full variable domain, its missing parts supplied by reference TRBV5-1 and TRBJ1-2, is KAGVTQTPRYLIKTRGQQVTLSCSPISGHRSVSWYQQTPGQGLQFLFEYFSETQRNKGNFPGRFSGRQFSNSRSEMNVSTLELGDSALYLCASSKGTGLPGYTFGSGTRLTVV.

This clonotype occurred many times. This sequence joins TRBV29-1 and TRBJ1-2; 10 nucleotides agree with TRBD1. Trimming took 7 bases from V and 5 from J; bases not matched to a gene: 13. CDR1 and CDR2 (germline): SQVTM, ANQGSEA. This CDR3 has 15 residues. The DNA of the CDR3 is TGCAGCGCCACAATGCTGACAGGGGGCGGATATGGCTACACCTTC. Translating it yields CSATMLTGGGYGYTF.

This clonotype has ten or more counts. This CDR3 reads CASSPYSGGIETQYF. The CDR3 DNA follows: TGCGCCAGCAGCCCCTATAGCGGGGGGATTGAGACCCAGTACTTC. The chain links TRBV5-1 to TRBJ2-5, with TRBD2 matching over 10 bases. Germline-derived CDR1 and CDR2 are SGHRS and YFSETQ. This CDR3 region has 15 residues. With 4 bases clipped from V and 5 bases from J, the junction kept 8 bases outside the gene matches.

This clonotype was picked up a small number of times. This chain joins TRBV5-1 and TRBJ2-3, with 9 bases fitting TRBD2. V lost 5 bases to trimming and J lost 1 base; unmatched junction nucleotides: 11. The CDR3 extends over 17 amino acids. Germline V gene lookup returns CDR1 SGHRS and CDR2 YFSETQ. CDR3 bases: TGCGCCAGCAGAATCCTTCCAGAGCGGGGGGGCACAGATACGCAGTATTTT. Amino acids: CASRILPERGGTDTQYF. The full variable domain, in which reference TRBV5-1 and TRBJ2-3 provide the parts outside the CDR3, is KAGVTQTPRYLIKTRGQQVTLSCSPISGHRSVSWYQQTPGQGLQFLFEYFSETQRNKGNFPGRFSGRQFSNSRSEMNVSTLELGDSALYLCASRILPERGGTDTQYFGPGTRLTVL.

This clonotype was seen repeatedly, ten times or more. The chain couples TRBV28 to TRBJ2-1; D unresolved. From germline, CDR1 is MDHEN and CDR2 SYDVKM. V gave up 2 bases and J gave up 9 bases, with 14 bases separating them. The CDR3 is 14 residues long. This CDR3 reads CASSLVGRVSEQFF. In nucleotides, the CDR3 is TGTGCCAGCAGTTTAGTAGGTCGGGTCAGTGAGCAGTTCTTC.

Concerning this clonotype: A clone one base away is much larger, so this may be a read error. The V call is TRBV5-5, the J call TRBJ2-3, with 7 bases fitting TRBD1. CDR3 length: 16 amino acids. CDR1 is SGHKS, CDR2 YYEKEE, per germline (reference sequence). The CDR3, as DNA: TGTGCCAGCAGCTTGTCTTTGGGACAGACCACAGATATGCAGTATTTT. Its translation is CASSLSLGQTTDMQYF.

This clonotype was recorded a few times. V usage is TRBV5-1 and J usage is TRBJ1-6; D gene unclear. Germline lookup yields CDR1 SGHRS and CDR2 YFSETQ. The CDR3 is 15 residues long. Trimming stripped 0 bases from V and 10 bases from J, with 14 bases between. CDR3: CASSLDHGMRSPLHF. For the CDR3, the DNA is TGCGCCAGCAGCTTGGATCATGGCATGCGCTCACCCCTCCACTTT.